These T cell receptor beta chains were read from a single sample in a study of shared T cell receptors in the human thymus. Method: immunoSEQ multiplex PCR; TCRdb's copy keeps in-frame clones and lacks some. Here the sample spans roughly 500,000 clones, more than 75% being singletons. The sample also formed part of further work on human thymus T cells.

The source material was thymocytes. Receptors were obtained from a boy younger than two with a congenital heart defect. Each CDR3 is given with its conserved first and last residue. D genes are given only for firm matches. For some rows the clone size is stated as once, few or many, or as a class when expanded; others skip it.

j_call cdr3_length v_call clone_size d_call cdr3_nt cdr3_aa
TRBJ1-5 14 TRBV19 - TRBD1 TGTGCCAGTAGTCTCCGGACAGGGGGCCGGCCCCAGCATTTT CASSLRTGGRPQHF
TRBJ2-1 16 TRBV12-2 - - TGTGCAAGTCGCCACCGGGGCGGGAGAGCCTACAATGAGCAGTTCTTC CASRHRGGRAYNEQFF
TRBJ1-2 16 TRBV19 few TRBD1 TGTGCCAGTAAAATGGGGCCTGGGCCCAGGGGGGATGGCTACACCTTC CASKMGPGPRGDGYTF
TRBJ2-5 13 TRBV6-1 - - TGTGCCAGCGTAATCTGGGCCGGCGAGACCCAGTACTTC CASVIWAGETQYF
TRBJ2-7 15 TRBV27 once TRBD2 TGTGCCAGCCAAAAAGGCAGCGGGGCTAACTACGAGCAGTACTTC CASQKGSGANYEQYF
TRBJ2-2 15 TRBV7-9 - TRBD2 TGTGCCAGCAGCCTAGCGGGAGGCGGGGCCGGGGAGCTGTTTTTT CASSLAGGGAGELFF
TRBJ2-1 16 TRBV4-3 - TRBD2 TGCGCCAGCAGCCAAGAGATAGCGGGGGAACAAAATGAGCAGTTCTTC CASSQEIAGEQNEQFF
TRBJ1-1 13 TRBV28 - - TGTGCCAGCAGTACGGACAGGAACACTGAAGCTTTCTTT CASSTDRNTEAFF
TRBJ1-2 15 TRBV4-1 - TRBD1 TGCGCCAGCAGCCAGGAGAGGGGGCGGCCCTATGGCTACACCTTC CASSQERGRPYGYTF
TRBJ1-3 17 TRBV5-1 - - TGCGCCAGCAGCTTGTCCCCAGACAGTTCCTCTGGAAACACCATATATTTT CASSLSPDSSSGNTIYF
TRBJ1-5 16 TRBV15 - - TGTGCCACCAGCAGTGGAGGGCCCGTTGGCAATCAGCCCCAGCATTTT CATSSGGPVGNQPQHF
TRBJ1-5 13 TRBV6-5 - - TGTGCCAGCAGCCCCCGGTCTGGTCAGCCCCAGCATTTT CASSPRSGQPQHF
TRBJ2-1 14 TRBV5-1 - TRBD2 TGCGCCAGCAGCCGGGGGAGGGCCCAGGATGAGCAGTTCTTC CASSRGRAQDEQFF
TRBJ1-2 14 TRBV4-3 once - TGCGCCAGCAGCCAAGATCCGGAGTTCTATGGCTACACCTTC CASSQDPEFYGYTF
TRBJ2-1 16 TRBV5-4 - TRBD1 TGTGCCAGCAGCTTGGGGGGGCAGGGGGCCGACAATGAGCAGTTCTTC CASSLGGQGADNEQFF
TRBJ2-7 14 TRBV30 - - TGTGCCTGCCCATCACTGCATTCCACCTACGAGCAGTACTTC CACPSLHSTYEQYF
TRBJ1-2 13 TRBV29-1 - - TGCAGCGTTCCCCCGACAGAATCCTATGGCTACACCTTC CSVPPTESYGYTF
TRBJ2-3 16 TRBV6-1 - - TGTGCCAGCAGTGAAGTAGAGGGGGTGAGCACAGATACGCAGTATTTT CASSEVEGVSTDTQYF
TRBJ2-5 18 TRBV25-1 - - TGTGCCAGCAGTGATGGGGTGCCCCTACTAGACACCGGGGAGACCCAGTACTTC CASSDGVPLLDTGETQYF
TRBJ2-7 15 TRBV27 - TRBD1 TGTGCCAGCAGTTTTCGACCGGGACAGCGCTACGAGCAGTACTTC CASSFRPGQRYEQYF
TRBJ2-7 12 TRBV12-5 - - TGTGCTAGTGGTTTGGGGCTTTACGAGCAGTACTTC CASGLGLYEQYF
TRBJ2-7 13 TRBV11-1 - - TGTGCCAGCTCCTTGGGGAGCTCCTACGAGCAGTACTTC CASSLGSSYEQYF
TRBJ2-3 15 TRBV2 - TRBD2 TGTGCCAGCAGTCTCGGGACTAGCAAAACAGATACGCAGTATTTT CASSLGTSKTDTQYF
TRBJ2-7 14 TRBV6-5 few TRBD1 TGTGCCAGCAGTTTGGACAGGGCGGCCTACGAGCAGTACTTC CASSLDRAAYEQYF
TRBJ2-7 15 TRBV11-1 - - TGTGCCAGCAGCCCCGTTTATCGGTTCTCCTACGAGCAGTACTTC CASSPVYRFSYEQYF
TRBJ1-4 15 TRBV5-1 few TRBD1 TGCGCCAGCAGCGACTCAGGGGGCGGTGGTGAAAAACTGTTTTTT CASSDSGGGGEKLFF